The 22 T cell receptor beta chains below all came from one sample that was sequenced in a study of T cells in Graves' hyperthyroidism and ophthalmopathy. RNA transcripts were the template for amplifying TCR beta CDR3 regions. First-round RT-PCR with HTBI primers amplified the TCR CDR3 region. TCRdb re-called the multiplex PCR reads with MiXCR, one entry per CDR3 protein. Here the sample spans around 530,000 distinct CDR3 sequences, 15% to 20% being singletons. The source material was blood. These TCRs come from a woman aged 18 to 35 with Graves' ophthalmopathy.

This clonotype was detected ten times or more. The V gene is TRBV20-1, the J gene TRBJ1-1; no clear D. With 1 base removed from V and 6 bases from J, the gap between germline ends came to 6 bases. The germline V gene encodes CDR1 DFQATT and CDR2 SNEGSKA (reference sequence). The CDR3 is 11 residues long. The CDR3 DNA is TGCAGTGCTAGAGTGAGGGCTGAAGCTTTCTTT. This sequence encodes CSARVRAEAFF.

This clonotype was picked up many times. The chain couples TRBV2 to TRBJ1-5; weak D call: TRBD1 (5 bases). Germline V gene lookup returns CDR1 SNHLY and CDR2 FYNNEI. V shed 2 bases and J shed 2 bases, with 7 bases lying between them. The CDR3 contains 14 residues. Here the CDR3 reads CASSEWGGNQPQHF. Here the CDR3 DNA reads TGTGCCAGCAGTGAATGGGGCGGCAATCAGCCCCAGCATTTT.

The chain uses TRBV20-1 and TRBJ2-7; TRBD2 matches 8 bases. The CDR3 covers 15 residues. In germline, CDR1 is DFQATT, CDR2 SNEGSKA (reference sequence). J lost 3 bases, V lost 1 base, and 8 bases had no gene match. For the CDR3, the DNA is TGCAGTGCTAGAGCCGGGAGGGGACACGTCTACGAGCAGTACTTC. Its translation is CSARAGRGHVYEQYF.

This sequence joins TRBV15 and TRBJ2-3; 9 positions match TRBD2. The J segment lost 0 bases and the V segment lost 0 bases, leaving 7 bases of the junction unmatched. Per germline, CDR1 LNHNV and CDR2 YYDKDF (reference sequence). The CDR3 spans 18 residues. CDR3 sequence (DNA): TGTGCCACCAGCAGAGATGCAGTAGCGGGAGTGAGCACAGATACGCAGTATTTT. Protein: CATSRDAVAGVSTDTQYF.

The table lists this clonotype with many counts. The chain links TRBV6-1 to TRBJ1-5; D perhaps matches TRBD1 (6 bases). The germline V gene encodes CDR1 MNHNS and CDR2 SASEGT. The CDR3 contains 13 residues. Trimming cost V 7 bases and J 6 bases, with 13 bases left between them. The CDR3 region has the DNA TGTGCCAGCAAGGGGCAGGGGAGTCAGCCCCAGCATTTT. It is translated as CASKGQGSQPQHF.

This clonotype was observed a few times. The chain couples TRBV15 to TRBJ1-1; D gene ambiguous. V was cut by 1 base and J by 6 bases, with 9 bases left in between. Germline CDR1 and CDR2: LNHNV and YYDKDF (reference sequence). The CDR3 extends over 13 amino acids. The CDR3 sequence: CATSRGRVAEAFF. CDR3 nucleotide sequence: TGTGCCACCAGCAGAGGGAGGGTTGCTGAAGCTTTCTTT. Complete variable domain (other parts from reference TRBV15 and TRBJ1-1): DAMVIQNPRYQVTQFGKPVTLSCSQTLNHNVMYWYQQKSSQAPKLLFHYYDKDFNNEADTPDNFQSRRPNTSFCFLDIRSPGLGDTAMYLCATSRGRVAEAFFGQGTRLTVV.

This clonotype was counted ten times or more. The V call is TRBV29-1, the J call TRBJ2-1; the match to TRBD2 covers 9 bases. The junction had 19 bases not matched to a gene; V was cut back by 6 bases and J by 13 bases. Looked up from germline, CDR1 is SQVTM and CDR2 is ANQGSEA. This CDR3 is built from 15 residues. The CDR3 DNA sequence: TGCAGCGTCCACGGGACTAGCCTAAACTTTCAACATCAGTTCTTC. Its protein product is CSVHGTSLNFQHQFF.

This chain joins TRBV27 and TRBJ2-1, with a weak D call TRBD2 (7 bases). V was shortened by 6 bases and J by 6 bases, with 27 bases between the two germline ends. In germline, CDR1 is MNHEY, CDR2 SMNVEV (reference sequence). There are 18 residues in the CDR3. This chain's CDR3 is CASRGGGGGGRWGNEQFF. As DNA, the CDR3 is TGTGCCAGCAGGGGGGGGGGGGGGGGGGGGCGATGGGGCAATGAGCAGTTCTTC.

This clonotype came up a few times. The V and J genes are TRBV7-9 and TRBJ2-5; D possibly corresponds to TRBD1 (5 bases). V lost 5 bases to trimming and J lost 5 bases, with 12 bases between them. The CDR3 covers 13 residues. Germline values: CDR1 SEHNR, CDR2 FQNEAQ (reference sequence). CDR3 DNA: TGTGCCAGCAGCCGGGCAGGGTGGGAGACCCAGTACTTC. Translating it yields CASSRAGWETQYF. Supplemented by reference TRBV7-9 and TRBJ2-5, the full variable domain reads DTGVSQNPRHKITKRGQNVTFRCDPISEHNRLYWYRQTLGQGPEFLTYFQNEAQLEKSRLLSDRFSAERPKGSFSTLEIQRTEQGDSAMYLCASSRAGWETQYFGPGTRLLVL.

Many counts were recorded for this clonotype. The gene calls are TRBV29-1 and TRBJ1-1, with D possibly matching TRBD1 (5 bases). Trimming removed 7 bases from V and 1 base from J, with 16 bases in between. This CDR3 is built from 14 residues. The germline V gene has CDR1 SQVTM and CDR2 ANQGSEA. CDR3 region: CSARMVQGNTEAFF. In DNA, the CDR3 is TGCAGCGCCAGGATGGTTCAGGGGAACACTGAAGCTTTCTTT.

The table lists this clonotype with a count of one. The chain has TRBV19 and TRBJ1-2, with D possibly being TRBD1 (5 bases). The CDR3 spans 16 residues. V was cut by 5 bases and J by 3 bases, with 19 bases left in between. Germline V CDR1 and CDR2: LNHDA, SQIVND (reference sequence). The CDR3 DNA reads TGTGCCAGTAGTCCAGAGTGGGCCAGGGTGGACTATGGCTACACCTTC. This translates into CASSPEWARVDYGYTF.

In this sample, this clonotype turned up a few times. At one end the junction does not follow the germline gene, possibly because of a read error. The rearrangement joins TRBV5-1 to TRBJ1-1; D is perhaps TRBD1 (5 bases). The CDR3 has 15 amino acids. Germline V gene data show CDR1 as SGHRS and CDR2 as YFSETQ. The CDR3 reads CASSFQTEMNSEAFF. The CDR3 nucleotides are TGCGCCAGCAGCTTCCAGACAGAAATGAACTCTGAAGCTTTCTTT.

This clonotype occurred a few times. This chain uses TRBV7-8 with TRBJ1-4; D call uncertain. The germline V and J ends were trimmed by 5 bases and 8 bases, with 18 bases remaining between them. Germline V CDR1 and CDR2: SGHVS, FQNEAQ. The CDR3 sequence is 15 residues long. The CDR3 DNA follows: TGTGCCAGCAGCCAGTGGACGGACTTGGGGGAAAAACTGTTTTTT. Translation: CASSQWTDLGEKLFF.

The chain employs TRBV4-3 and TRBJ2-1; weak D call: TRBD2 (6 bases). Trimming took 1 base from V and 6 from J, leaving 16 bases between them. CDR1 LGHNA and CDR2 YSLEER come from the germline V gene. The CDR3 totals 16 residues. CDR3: CASSQVGGVSSNEQFF. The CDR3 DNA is TGCGCCAGCAGCCAAGTGGGCGGGGTGAGCAGCAATGAGCAGTTCTTC.

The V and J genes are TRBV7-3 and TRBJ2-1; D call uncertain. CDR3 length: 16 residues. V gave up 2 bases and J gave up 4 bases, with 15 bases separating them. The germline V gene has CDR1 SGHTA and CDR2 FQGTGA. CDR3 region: CASSLESLPPYNEQFF. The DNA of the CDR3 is TGTGCCAGCAGCTTAGAATCCCTTCCCCCTTACAATGAGCAGTTCTTC.

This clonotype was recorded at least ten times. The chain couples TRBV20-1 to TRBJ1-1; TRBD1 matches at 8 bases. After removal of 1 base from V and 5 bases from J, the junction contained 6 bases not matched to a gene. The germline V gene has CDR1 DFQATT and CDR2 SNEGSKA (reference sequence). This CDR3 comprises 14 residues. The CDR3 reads CSARGTGRGTEAFF. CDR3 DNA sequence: TGCAGTGCTAGAGGGACAGGGAGAGGGACTGAAGCTTTCTTT.

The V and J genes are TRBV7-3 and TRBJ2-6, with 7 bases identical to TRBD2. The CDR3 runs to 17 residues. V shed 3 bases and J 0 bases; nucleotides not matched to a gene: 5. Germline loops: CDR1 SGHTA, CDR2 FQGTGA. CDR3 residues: CASSLASGLSGANVLTF. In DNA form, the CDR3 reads TGTGCCAGCAGCTTGGCTAGCGGCCTCTCTGGGGCCAACGTCCTGACTTTC.

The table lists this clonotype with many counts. As DNA, the CDR3 is TGTGCCAGCAGTTTTCGGGCCGGCACCGGGGAGCTGTTTTTT. Its protein is CASSFRAGTGELFF. V and J are TRBV12-3 or TRBV12-4 and TRBJ2-2; D not certain. V was cut by 3 bases and J by 4 bases, with 9 bases left in between. The CDR3 covers 14 residues.

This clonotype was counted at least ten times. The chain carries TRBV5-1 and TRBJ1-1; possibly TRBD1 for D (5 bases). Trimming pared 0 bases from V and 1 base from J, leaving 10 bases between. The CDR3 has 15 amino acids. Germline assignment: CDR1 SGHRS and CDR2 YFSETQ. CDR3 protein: CASSLERDSNTEAFF. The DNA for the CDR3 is TGCGCCAGCAGCTTGGAGCGGGACTCGAACACTGAAGCTTTCTTT.

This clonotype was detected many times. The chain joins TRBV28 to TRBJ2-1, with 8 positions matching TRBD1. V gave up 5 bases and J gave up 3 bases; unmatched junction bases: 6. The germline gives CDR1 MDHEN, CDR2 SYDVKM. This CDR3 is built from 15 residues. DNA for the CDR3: TGTGCCAGCAGTAAAACAGGGGGGATCTACAATGAGCAGTTCTTC. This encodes CASSKTGGIYNEQFF.

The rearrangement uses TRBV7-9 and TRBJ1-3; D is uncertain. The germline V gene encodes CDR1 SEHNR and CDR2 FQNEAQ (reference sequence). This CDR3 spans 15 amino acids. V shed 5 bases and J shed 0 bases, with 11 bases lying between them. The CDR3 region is CASSTNLDSGNTIYF. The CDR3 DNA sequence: TGTGCCAGCAGCACGAACCTCGACTCTGGAAACACCATATATTTT.

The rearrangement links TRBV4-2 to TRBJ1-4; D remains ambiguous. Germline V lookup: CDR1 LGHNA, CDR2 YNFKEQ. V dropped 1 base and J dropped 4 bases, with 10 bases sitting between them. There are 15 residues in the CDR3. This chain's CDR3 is CASSQGFQDNEKLFF. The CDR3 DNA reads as TGTGCCAGCAGCCAAGGGTTCCAGGATAATGAAAAACTGTTTTTT.